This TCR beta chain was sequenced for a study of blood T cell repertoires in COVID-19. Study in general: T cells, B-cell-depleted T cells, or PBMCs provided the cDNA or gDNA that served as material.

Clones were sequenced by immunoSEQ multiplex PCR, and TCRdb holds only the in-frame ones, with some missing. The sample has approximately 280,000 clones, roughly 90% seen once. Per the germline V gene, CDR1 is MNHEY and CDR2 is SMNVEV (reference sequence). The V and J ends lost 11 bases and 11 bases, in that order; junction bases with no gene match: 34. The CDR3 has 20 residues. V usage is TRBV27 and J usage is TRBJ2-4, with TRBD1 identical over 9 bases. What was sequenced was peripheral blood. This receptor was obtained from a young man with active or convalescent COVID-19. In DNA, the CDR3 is TGTGCCGGGACAGGGTTCGCAGTCTCTAAAGGACCCCCGGTGGAAACATTTCAGTACTTC. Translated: CAGTGFAVSKGPPVETFQYF.